The present entry profiles one T cell receptor beta chain with its context. This sample was taken from a study of blood T cell repertoires in COVID-19. TCRdb's table, derived via immunoSEQ multiplex PCR, lists solely in-frame clones and lacks some. The sample comprises tens of thousands of clones, roughly four fifths of which are singletons, and roughly a tenth rests with the top ten. The sequence was collected from a man aged 55 to 70 with acute or convalescent COVID-19. Sequencing was done on a sample of peripheral blood.

Written as DNA, the CDR3 is TGTGCCAGCAGCTTAGATCGGGGGGCCCAGCATTTT. Its translation: CASSLDRGAQHF. This rearrangement joins TRBV7-2 to TRBJ1-5; D may be TRBD1 (5 bases). The V end lost 1 base, the J end lost 11 bases, and 9 bases lay between the germline ends. The germline gives CDR1 SGHTA, CDR2 FQGNSA. The CDR3 runs to 12 residues.